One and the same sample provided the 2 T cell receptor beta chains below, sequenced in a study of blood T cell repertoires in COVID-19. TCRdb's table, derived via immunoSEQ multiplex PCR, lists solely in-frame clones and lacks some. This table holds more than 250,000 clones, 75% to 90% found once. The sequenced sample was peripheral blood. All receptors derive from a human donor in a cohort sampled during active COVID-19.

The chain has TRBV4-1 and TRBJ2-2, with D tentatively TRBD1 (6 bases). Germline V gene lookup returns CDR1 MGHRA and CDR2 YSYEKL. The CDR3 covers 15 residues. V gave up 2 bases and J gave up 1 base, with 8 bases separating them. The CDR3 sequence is CASSQSDRNTGELFF. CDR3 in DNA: TGCGCCAGCAGCCAATCGGACAGGAACACCGGGGAGCTGTTTTTT.

CDR3: CASSSPQALSGNTIYF. CDR3 sequence (DNA): TGTGCCAGCAGCTCTCCCCAGGCACTCTCTGGAAACACCATATATTTT. The rearrangement joins TRBV7-9 to TRBJ1-3; D not certain. V was trimmed by 4 bases and J by 0 bases, leaving 13 bases between them. Per the germline V gene, CDR1 is SEHNR and CDR2 is FQNEAQ (reference sequence). There are 16 residues in the CDR3.